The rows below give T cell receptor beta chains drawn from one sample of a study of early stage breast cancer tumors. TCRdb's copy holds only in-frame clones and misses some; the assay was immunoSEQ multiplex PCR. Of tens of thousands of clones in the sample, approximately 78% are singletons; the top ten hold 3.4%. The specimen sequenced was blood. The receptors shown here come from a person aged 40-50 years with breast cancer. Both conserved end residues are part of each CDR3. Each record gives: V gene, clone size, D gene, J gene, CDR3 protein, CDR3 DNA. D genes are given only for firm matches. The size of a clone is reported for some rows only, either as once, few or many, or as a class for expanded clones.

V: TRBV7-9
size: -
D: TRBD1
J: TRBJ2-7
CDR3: CASSLELDRDEQYF
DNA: TGTGCCAGCAGCTTAGAATTAGACAGGGACGAGCAGTACTTC

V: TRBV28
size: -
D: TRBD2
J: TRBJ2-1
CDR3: CASSFSGSLREQFF
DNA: TGTGCCAGCAGTTTTAGCGGGAGTTTGCGTGAGCAGTTCTTC

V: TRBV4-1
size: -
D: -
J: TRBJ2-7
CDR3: CASSQDPGFHEQYF
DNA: TGCGCCAGCAGCCAAGATCCAGGTTTCCACGAGCAGTACTTC

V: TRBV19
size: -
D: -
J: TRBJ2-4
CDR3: CASSVSGTKNIQYF
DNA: TGTGCCAGTAGTGTCTCCGGGACTAAAAACATTCAGTACTTC

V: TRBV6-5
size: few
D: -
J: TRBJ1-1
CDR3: CASSYVAGTIAFF
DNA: TGTGCCAGCAGTTACGTGGCGGGCACTATAGCTTTCTTT

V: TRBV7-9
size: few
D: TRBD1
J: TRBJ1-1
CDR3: CASSAHRGSAFF
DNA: TGTGCCAGCAGCGCCCACAGGGGCTCAGCTTTCTTT

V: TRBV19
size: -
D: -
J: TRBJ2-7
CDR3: CASSHQSSYEQYF
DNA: TGTGCCAGTAGTCATCAGTCCTCCTACGAGCAGTACTTC

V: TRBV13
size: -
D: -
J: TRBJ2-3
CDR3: CASSFSPQGTDTQYF
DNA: TGTGCCAGCAGCTTCTCCCCCCAGGGCACAGATACGCAGTATTTT

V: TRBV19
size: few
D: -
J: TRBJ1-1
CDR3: CASSMGEGFLNTEAFF
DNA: TGTGCCAGTAGTATGGGAGAAGGTTTCCTGAACACTGAAGCTTTCTTT

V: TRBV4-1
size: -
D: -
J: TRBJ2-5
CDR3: CASSQYAGQETQYF
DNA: TGCGCCAGCAGCCAGTACGCAGGCCAAGAGACCCAGTACTTC

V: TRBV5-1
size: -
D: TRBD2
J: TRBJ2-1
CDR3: CASSFRGRGSYNEQFF
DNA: TGCGCCAGCAGCTTTCGAGGGAGGGGCTCCTACAATGAGCAGTTCTTC

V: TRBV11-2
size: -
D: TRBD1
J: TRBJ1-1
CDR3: CASSLLQGAKLNTEAFF
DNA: TGTGCCAGCAGCCTATTACAGGGGGCGAAACTGAACACTGAAGCTTTCTTT

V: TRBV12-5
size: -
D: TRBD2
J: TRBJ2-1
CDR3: CASGIGTSGYNEQFF
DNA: TGTGCTAGTGGAATTGGGACTAGCGGTTACAATGAGCAGTTCTTC

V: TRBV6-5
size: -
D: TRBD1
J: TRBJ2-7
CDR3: CASYGQGLKYEQYF
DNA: TGTGCCAGCTACGGACAGGGTCTCAAGTACGAGCAGTACTTC

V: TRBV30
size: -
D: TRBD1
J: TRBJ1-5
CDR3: CAWSPRTGGFGPQHF
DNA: TGTGCCTGGAGTCCCAGGACAGGGGGCTTTGGGCCCCAGCATTTT

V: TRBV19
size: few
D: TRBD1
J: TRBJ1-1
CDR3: CASNYAGGNTEAFF
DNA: TGTGCCAGTAATTACGCAGGGGGCAACACTGAAGCTTTCTTT

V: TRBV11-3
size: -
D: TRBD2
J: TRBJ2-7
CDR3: CASSSGGSGEQYF
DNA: TGTGCCAGCAGCTCGGGGGGTAGTGGCGAGCAGTACTTC

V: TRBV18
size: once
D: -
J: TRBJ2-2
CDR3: CASSPRTGEVGELFF
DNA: TGTGCCAGCTCACCAAGGACGGGAGAGGTCGGGGAGCTGTTTTTT

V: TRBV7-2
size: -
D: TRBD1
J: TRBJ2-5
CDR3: CASSPGQAQETQYF
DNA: TGTGCCAGCAGCCCGGGACAGGCCCAAGAGACCCAGTACTTC

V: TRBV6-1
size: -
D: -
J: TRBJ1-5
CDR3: CASSERGARQPQHF
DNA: TGTGCCAGCAGTGAACGAGGGGCCAGGCAGCCCCAGCATTTT

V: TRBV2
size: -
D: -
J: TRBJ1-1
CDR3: CASRNTEAFF
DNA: TGTGCCAGCAGGAACACTGAAGCTTTCTTT

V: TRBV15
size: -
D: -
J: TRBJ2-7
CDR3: CATSSLGTQSYEQYF
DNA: TGTGCCACCAGCAGCCTCGGGACTCAGTCCTACGAGCAGTACTTC

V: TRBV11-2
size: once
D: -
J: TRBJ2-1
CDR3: CASSQFQTGLGNEQFF
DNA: TGTGCCAGCAGTCAATTCCAGACGGGGTTAGGGAATGAGCAGTTCTTC

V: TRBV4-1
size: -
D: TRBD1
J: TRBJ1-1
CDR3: CASSQVFQGAMNTEAFF
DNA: TGCGCCAGCAGCCAAGTTTTCCAGGGGGCAATGAACACTGAAGCTTTCTTT

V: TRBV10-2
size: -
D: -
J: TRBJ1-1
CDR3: CASRGGRGVVYTEAFF
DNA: TGCGCCAGCAGAGGGGGACGGGGGGTTGTGTACACTGAAGCTTTCTTT

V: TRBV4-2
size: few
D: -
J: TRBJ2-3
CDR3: CASSPGEAGTDTQYF
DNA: TGTGCCAGCAGCCCCGGGGAAGCCGGCACAGATACGCAGTATTTT

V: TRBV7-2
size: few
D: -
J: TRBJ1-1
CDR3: CASTAGRSTEAFF
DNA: TGTGCCAGCACTGCTGGGCGCAGCACTGAAGCTTTCTTT

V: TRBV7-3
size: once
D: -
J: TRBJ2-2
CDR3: CASSYGTNTGELFF
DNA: TGTGCCAGCAGCTACGGGACCAACACCGGGGAGCTGTTTTTT

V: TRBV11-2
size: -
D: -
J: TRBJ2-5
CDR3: CASSLDPETQYF
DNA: TGTGCCAGCAGCTTAGATCCCGAGACCCAGTACTTC

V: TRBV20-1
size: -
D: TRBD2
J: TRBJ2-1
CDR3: CLADTGNEQFF
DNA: TGCCTAGCGGACACGGGAAATGAGCAGTTCTTC

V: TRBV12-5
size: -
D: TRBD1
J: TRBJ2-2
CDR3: CASGLGQGRRGGELFF
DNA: TGTGCTAGTGGTTTGGGACAGGGAAGGCGAGGCGGGGAGCTGTTTTTT

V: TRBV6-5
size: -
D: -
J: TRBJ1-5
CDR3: CASSSTGSFNQPQHF
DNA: TGTGCCAGCAGCTCTACAGGATCTTTCAATCAGCCCCAGCATTTT

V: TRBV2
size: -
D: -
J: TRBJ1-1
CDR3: CASSDRARNTEAFF
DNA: TGTGCCAGCAGTGACAGGGCGAGGAACACTGAAGCTTTCTTT

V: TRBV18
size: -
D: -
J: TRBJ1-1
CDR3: CASSATENTEAFF
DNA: TGTGCCAGCTCAGCTACAGAGAACACTGAAGCTTTCTTT

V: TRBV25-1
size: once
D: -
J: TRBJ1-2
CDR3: CASSKLGDGYTF
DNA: TGTGCCAGCAGTAAACTAGGGGATGGCTACACCTTC

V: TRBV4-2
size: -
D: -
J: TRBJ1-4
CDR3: CASSPRDLRNEKLFF
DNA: TGTGCCAGCAGTCCCCGAGACTTGAGGAATGAAAAACTGTTTTTT

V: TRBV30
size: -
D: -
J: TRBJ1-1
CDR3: CAWSVQGSTEAFF
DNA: TGTGCCTGGAGTGTACAAGGGAGCACTGAAGCTTTCTTT

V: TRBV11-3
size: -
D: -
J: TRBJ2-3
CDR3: CASSATGIDTDTQYF
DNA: TGTGCCAGCAGCGCCACAGGGATCGACACAGATACGCAGTATTTT

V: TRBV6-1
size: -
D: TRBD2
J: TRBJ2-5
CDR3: CASSGLAEEETQYF
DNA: TGTGCCAGCAGTGGACTAGCGGAAGAAGAGACCCAGTACTTC

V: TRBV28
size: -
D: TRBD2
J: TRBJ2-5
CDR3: CASSRTSGRKTQYF
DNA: TGTGCCAGCAGCCGAACTAGCGGGAGGAAGACCCAGTACTTC

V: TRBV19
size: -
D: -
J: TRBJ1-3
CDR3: CASSTGSGNTIYF
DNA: TGTGCCAGTAGTACAGGGTCTGGAAACACCATATATTTT

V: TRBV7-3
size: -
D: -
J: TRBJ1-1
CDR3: CASSRQGGAEAFF
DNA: TGTGCCAGCAGCCGCCAGGGAGGCGCTGAAGCTTTCTTT

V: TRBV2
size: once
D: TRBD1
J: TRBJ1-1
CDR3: CASVASGTGLTEAFF
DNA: TGTGCCAGCGTTGCCTCCGGGACAGGGTTGACTGAAGCTTTCTTT

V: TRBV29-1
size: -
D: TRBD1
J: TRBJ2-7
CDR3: CSVEGRNRGHGEQYF
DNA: TGCAGCGTTGAAGGCCGGAACAGGGGGCATGGCGAGCAGTACTTC

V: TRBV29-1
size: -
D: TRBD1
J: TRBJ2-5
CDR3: CSVETGAGETQYF
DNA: TGCAGCGTTGAGACAGGGGCAGGAGAGACCCAGTACTTC

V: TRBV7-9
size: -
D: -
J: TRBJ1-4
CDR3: CASSPGGRPNEKLFF
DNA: TGTGCCAGCAGCCCCGGGGGCCGACCTAATGAAAAACTGTTTTTT

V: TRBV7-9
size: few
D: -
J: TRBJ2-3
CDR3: CASEGFDTDTQYF
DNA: TGTGCCAGCGAAGGCTTCGACACAGATACGCAGTATTTT

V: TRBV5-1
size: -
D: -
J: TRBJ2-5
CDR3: CASSQIERETQYF
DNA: TGCGCCAGCAGCCAAATTGAGAGGGAGACCCAGTACTTC

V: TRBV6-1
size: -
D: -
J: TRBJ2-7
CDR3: CASRGLDDEQYF
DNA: TGTGCCAGCAGGGGTCTGGACGACGAGCAGTACTTC